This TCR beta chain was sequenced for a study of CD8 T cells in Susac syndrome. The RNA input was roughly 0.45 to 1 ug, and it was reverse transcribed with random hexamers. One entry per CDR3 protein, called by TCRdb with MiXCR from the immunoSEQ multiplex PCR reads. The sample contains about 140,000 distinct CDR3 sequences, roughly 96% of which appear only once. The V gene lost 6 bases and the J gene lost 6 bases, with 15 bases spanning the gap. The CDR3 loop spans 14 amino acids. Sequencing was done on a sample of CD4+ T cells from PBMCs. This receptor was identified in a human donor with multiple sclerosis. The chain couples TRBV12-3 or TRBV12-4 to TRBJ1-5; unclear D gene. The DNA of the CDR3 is TGTGCCAGCAGGTATGAAGCGGCCGGTCAGCCCCAGCATTTT. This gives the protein CASRYEAAGQPQHF.